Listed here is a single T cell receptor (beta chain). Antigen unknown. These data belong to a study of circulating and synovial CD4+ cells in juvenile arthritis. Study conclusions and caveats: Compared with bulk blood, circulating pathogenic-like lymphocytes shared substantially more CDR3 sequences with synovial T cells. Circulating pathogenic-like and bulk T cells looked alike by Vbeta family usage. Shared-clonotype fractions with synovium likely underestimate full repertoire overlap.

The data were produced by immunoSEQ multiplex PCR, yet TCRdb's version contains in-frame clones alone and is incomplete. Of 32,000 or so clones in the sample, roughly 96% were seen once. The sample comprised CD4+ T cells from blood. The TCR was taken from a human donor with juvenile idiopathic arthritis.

CDR3 sequence: CASSIFVGAPGKLFF. In DNA form, the CDR3 reads TGTGCCAGCAGTATATTTGTGGGGGCTCCGGGAAAACTGTTTTTT. The gene calls are TRBV27 and TRBJ1-4; possibly TRBD1 for D (6 bases). Trimming took off 5 bases at V and 10 bases at J, with 20 bases between the two ends. The length of the CDR3 is 15 residues. Germline CDR1 and CDR2: MNHEY and SMNVEV (reference sequence).